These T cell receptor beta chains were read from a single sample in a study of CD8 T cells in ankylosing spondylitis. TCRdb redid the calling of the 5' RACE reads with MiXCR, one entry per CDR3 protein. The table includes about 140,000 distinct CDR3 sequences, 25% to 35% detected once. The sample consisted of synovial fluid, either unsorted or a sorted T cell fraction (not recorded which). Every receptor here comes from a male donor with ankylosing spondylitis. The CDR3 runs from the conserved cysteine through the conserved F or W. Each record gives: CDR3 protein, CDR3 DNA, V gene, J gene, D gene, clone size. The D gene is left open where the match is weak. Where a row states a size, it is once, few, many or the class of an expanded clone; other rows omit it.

CDR3: CASSKGQGRTDTQYF
DNA: TGTGCCAGCAGCAAGGGACAGGGGCGCACAGATACGCAGTATTTT
V: TRBV7-2
J: TRBJ2-3
D: TRBD1
size: NA

CDR3: CASSTNTGIYGYTF
DNA: TGTGCCAGCAGTACCAACACAGGGATCTATGGCTACACCTTC
V: TRBV6-1
J: TRBJ1-2
D: NA
size: NA

CDR3: CASSPPGDPNEQFF
DNA: TGTGCCAGCAGTCCCCCGGGAGACCCTAATGAGCAGTTCTTC
V: TRBV12-3/TRBV12-4
J: TRBJ2-1
D: NA
size: few

CDR3: CASSLDRAMNTEAFF
DNA: TGTGCCAGCAGCCTGGACAGAGCCATGAACACTGAAGCTTTCTTT
V: TRBV12-3/TRBV12-4
J: TRBJ1-1
D: NA
size: NA

CDR3: CASGPTGAAKNIQYF
DNA: TGTGCCAGTGGCCCGACAGGGGCCGCCAAAAACATTCAGTACTTC
V: TRBV19
J: TRBJ2-4
D: TRBD1
size: few

CDR3: CASSLLAQGASAPLHF
DNA: TGTGCCAGCAGTTTACTGGCGCAGGGGGCGAGTGCACCCCTCCACTTT
V: TRBV12-3/TRBV12-4
J: TRBJ1-6
D: TRBD1
size: few

CDR3: CAWSVNYEAFF
DNA: TGTGCCTGGAGTGTAAATTACGAAGCTTTCTTT
V: TRBV30
J: TRBJ1-1
D: NA
size: NA

CDR3: CSARGAHSYEQYF
DNA: TGCAGTGCTAGGGGGGCCCACTCCTACGAGCAGTACTTC
V: TRBV20-1
J: TRBJ2-7
D: NA
size: NA

CDR3: CSAPDRGQPQHF
DNA: TGCAGTGCTCCGGACCGGGGCCAGCCCCAGCATTTT
V: TRBV20-1
J: TRBJ1-5
D: NA
size: NA

CDR3: CASSPVGVWYEQYF
DNA: TGTGCCAGCAGCCCTGTGGGGGTATGGTACGAGCAGTACTTC
V: TRBV4-2
J: TRBJ2-7
D: NA
size: few

CDR3: CATLGGGEVTEAFF
DNA: TGTGCCACCCTAGGAGGGGGCGAGGTCACTGAAGCTTTCTTT
V: TRBV6-2/TRBV6-3
J: TRBJ1-1
D: TRBD1
size: few

CDR3: CSARGSTDTQYF
DNA: TGCAGTGCTAGGGGGTCCACAGATACGCAGTATTTT
V: TRBV20-1
J: TRBJ2-3
D: NA
size: NA

CDR3: CASSDPNRNEQYF
DNA: TGTGCCAGCAGCGACCCGAACAGAAACGAGCAGTACTTC
V: TRBV9
J: TRBJ2-7
D: NA
size: NA

CDR3: CASSPRREGGQPQHF
DNA: TGTGCCAGCAGTCCCCGCAGGGAGGGGGGTCAGCCCCAGCATTTT
V: TRBV12-3/TRBV12-4
J: TRBJ1-5
D: NA
size: NA

CDR3: CASGGGGPGYEQFF
DNA: TGTGCCAGCGGCGGAGGGGGCCCGGGGTATGAGCAGTTCTTC
V: TRBV25-1
J: TRBJ2-1
D: NA
size: NA

CDR3: CSARGGAGTALSQQYF
DNA: TGCAGTGCTAGAGGGGGGGCCGGGACAGCGCTATCTCAGCAGTACTTC
V: TRBV20-1
J: TRBJ2-7
D: NA
size: NA

CDR3: CASTVGTNNEQFF
DNA: TGTGCCAGCACCGTCGGGACTAACAATGAGCAGTTCTTC
V: TRBV5-4
J: TRBJ2-1
D: TRBD2
size: many